A single sample gave rise to the 3 T cell receptor beta chains below, sequenced in a study of response to subunit inactivated influenza vaccine. TCRdb analysed the RT-PCR reads with MiXCR anew, one entry per CDR3 protein. The sample includes hundreds of thousands of distinct CDR3 sequences, roughly 22% seen only once; the top ten take approximately 10%. The input for sequencing was PBMCs from blood, taken around 22 months after vaccination. These receptors came from a man in his fifties or sixties who received an inactivated influenza vaccine.

The V and J genes are TRBV7-6 and TRBJ2-3; D is perhaps TRBD1 (5 bases). Germline values: CDR1 SGHVS, CDR2 FNYEAQ. V dropped 1 base and J dropped 8 bases, with 19 bases sitting between them. This CDR3 is 16 amino acids long. CDR3 in DNA: TGTGCCAGCAGCTTAGGGTTAACTGCAGGGATCGGTACGCAGTATTTT. Protein: CASSLGLTAGIGTQYF.

Only a few counts were recorded for this clonotype. This rearrangement joins TRBV12-3 or TRBV12-4 to TRBJ1-3, with D possibly TRBD1 on 5 matching bases. Trimming took off 6 bases at V and 0 bases at J, with 9 bases between the two ends. The CDR3 contains 14 residues. The CDR3 loop is CASRDSHSGNTIYF. CDR3 DNA sequence: TGTGCCAGCAGAGACAGCCACTCTGGAAACACCATATATTTT.

This rearrangement joins TRBV29-1 to TRBJ2-2; TRBD1 might be the D (6 bases). The CDR3 has 13 residues. Between the trimmed V and J ends, which lost 8 bases and 1 base, there was a span of 11 bases. CDR1 is SQVTM, CDR2 ANQGSEA, per germline. The chain's CDR3 is CSMRQENTGELFF. The CDR3 DNA is TGCAGCATGCGACAGGAGAACACCGGGGAGCTGTTTTTT.